This T cell receptor (beta chain) was recorded in a study of T cell responses to AZD1222 COVID-19 vaccine. Repertoires were generated with immunoSEQ multiplex PCR, while TCRdb's copy carries only in-frame clones and drops some. The sample contains 200,000 or so clones, 75% to 90% of which appear only once. This clone was picked up one time. The CDR3 has 12 residues. The junction had 8 bases not matched to a gene; V was cut back by 6 bases and J by 13 bases. Germline V gives CDR1 MGHDK, CDR2 SYGVNS. The V call is TRBV25-1, the J call TRBJ1-4; 7 positions match TRBD1. The source of this sequence is an adult in good health. Sample: peripheral blood, taken on day 0 of MenACWY control vaccination. In DNA, the CDR3 is TGTGCCAGCAGCCTTATAGGGGGCGTACTGTTTTTT. It is translated as CASSLIGGVLFF.